The TCR beta chain under discussion was sequenced for a study of identifying expanded T cells in peripheral blood (dated by TCRdb to between 2018 and 2021). About the study as a whole: Technical replicates were generated by sequencing separate aliquots of the same genomic DNA pool, with four replicates compared pairwise. The research as a whole found: The authors expected that over much longer intervals, such as months to years, biological variance in healthy repertoires might increase even further. Variance in clone template counts between two-week samples significantly increased with total template count across all healthy donors. Across all healthy-donor time intervals, the beta-binomial model significantly cut both the number of clones called differentially abundant and the false-positive rate. Between technical replicates the binomial model flagged approximately 1.2 differentially abundant clones, whereas over roughly 2 weeks the binomial model flagged about 16.4 and over roughly four weeks 19 to 20.

The CDR3 runs 12 residues from the cysteine to the phenylalanine. The entry retains the CDR3 DNA only, 36 bases that are in frame from base 1. CDR1 and CDR2 (MNHEY, SMNVEV) derive from the germline V gene (reference sequence). V is clipped by 5 bases and J by 6 bases, and the sequence between their germline boundaries is 8 bases long. TCRbeta CDR3 regions were profiled with the immunoSEQ Assay using bias-controlled multiplex PCR amplification of genomic DNA. The study's own analysis went as follows. The absolute abundance of each unique TCRbeta CDR3 region was quantified after sequences were collapsed and filtered. Two models were used to test differential abundance: a binomial model (Fisher-equivalent) and a beta-binomial model that adds time-dependent variance fitted from healthy donors. Any clone with fewer than 5 combined templates was excluded, and a clone was called differentially abundant if its Benjamini-Hochberg FDR was below 0.01. In the beta-binomial model, variance was expressed as a function of the total template count across the two samples, in the form v = (b*log(k)+a)^2. TCRdb re-hosts the immuneACCESS table, in-frame sequences only. Its copies lack some clones; in the studies checked, an unresolved V gene accounts for under half of them, and the cause for the rest is not known. V, J and clone size derive from that table, while D and trimming were established from the DNA sequence. The sample table contains around 95,000 clones; only one count was recorded for around nine tenths of them. The top ten hold more than 5.5% of the sample.

No immune events such as infections were documented for the healthy donors during the collection period. Healthy-donor blood repertoires served as a training cohort to calibrate time-dependent variance in a beta-binomial model of T-cell clone differential abundance. The training cohort included about ten healthy donors, of whom 3 were female and 7 were male. The donors were between roughly 25 and 65 years old, with an average age of 43 years. Whole blood from each healthy donor was obtained from a commercial supplier and was collected at three time points about two weeks apart. Genomic DNA was extracted from unsorted whole blood for immunosequencing. In regard to this clone: This clone's antigen is unknown. Base qualities were left out, and no much larger clone turns up one base away.

The receptor was derived from a person aged 18 to 69 in good health. The sequencing input was blood. The rearranged segments are TRBV27 and TRBJ2-1, with the D gene not confidently named. The sequenced DNA is TGTGCCAGCAGTCCCTACAGCAATGAGCAGTTCTTC. This codes for CASSPYSNEQFF.